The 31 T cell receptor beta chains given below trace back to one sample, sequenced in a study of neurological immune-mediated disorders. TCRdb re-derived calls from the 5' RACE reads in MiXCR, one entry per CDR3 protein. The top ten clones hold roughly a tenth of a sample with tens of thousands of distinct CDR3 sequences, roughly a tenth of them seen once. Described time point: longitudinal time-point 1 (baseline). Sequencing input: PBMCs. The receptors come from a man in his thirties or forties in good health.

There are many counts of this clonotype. The CDR3 loop is CASSGAGQGPQPQHF. For the CDR3, the DNA is TGTGCCAGCAGCGGGGCGGGACAGGGGCCTCAGCCCCAGCATTTT. The chain employs TRBV7-9 and TRBJ1-5, with 10 bases that match TRBD1. J lost 6 bases, V lost 5 bases, and 7 bases had no gene match. The CDR3 consists of 15 residues. The germline V gene has CDR1 SEHNR and CDR2 FQNEAQ (reference sequence).

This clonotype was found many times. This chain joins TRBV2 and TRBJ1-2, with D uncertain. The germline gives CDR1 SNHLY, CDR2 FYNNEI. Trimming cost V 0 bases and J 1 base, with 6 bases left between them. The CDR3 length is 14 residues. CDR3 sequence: CASSEALRNYGYTF. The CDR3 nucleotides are TGTGCCAGCAGTGAAGCGCTTCGTAACTATGGCTACACCTTC.

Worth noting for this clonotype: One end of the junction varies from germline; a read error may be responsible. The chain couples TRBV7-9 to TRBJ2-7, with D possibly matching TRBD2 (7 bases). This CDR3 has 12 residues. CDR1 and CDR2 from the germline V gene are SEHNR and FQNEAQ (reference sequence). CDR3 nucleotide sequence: TGTGCAATCATAGGGGGGGCGTACGAGCAGTACTTT. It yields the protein CAIIGGAYEQYF.

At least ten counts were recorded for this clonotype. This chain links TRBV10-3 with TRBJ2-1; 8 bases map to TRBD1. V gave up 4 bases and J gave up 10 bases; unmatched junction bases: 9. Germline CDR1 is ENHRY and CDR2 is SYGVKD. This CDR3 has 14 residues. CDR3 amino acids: CAISAPSGGLEQFF. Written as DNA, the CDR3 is TGTGCCATCAGTGCGCCGTCAGGGGGCTTGGAGCAGTTCTTC.

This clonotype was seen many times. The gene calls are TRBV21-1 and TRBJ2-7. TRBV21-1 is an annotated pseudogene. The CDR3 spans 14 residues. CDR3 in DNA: TGTGCCAGCAGCAAAGTTACCTGCTCCTACGAGCAGTACTTC. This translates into CASSKVTCSYEQYF.

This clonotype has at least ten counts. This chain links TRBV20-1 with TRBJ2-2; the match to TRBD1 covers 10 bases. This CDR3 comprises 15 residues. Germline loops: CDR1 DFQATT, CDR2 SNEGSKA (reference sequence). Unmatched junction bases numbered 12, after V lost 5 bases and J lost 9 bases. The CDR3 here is CSAYPGTGDRRELFF. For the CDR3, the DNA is TGCAGTGCTTATCCCGGGACAGGGGACCGCAGGGAGCTGTTTTTT.

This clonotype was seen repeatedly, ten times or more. The DNA of the CDR3 is TGTGCCAGCGGTCGGGGGTTTTTGAATGGCTACACCTTC. It codes for CASGRGFLNGYTF. This chain links TRBV27 with TRBJ1-2, with a tentative D call TRBD1 (5 bases). The CDR3 runs 13 residues. Germline CDR1 reads MNHEY; CDR2 reads SMNVEV (reference sequence). Trimming shortened V by 8 bases and J by 6 bases, and 16 bases separated the two germline ends.

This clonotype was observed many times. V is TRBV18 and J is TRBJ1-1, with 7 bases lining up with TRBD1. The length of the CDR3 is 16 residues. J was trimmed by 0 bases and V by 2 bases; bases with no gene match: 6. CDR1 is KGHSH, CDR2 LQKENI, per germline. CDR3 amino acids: CASSPGQDFMNTEAFF. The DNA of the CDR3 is TGTGCCAGCTCACCAGGACAGGACTTCATGAACACTGAAGCTTTCTTT.

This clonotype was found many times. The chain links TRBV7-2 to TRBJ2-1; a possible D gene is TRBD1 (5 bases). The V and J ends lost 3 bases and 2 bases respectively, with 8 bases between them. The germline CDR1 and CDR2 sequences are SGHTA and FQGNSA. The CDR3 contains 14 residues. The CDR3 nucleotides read TGTGCCAGCAGCTTGCAGGGAACCTACAATGAGCAGTTCTTC. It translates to CASSLQGTYNEQFF.

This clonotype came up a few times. CDR3 in amino acids: CASSVERGRVAGYTF. The CDR3, as DNA: TGTGCCAGCAGCGTAGAGAGGGGGCGCGTCGCTGGCTACACCTTC. The chain carries TRBV9 and TRBJ1-2; 7 positions match TRBD1. The CDR3 runs to 15 residues. Germline V gives CDR1 SGDLS, CDR2 YYNGEE. V was pared by 0 bases and J by 7 bases, with 9 bases of the junction left unmatched.

CDR3 sequence: CASTSYNEQFF. CDR3 DNA: TGTGCCAGTACCTCCTACAATGAGCAGTTCTTC. The chain recombines TRBV9 with TRBJ2-1; no clear D. The CDR3 spans 11 residues. The germline V and J ends were trimmed by 8 bases and 0 bases, with 3 bases remaining between them. CDR1 is SGDLS and CDR2 is YYNGEE in the germline V gene.

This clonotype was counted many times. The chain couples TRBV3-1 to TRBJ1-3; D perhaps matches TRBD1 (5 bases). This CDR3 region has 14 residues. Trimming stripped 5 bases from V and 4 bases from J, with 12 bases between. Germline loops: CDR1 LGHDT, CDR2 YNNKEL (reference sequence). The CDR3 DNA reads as TGTGCCAGCAGCTACGACAGAAGGGGAAACACCATATATTTT. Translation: CASSYDRRGNTIYF.

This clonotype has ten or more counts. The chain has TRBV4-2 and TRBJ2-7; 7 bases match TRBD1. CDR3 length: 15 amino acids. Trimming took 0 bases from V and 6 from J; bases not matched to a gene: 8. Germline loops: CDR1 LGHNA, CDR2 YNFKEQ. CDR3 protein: CASSQEDRTFAEQYF. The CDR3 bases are TGTGCCAGCAGCCAAGAGGACAGGACGTTCGCCGAGCAGTACTTC.

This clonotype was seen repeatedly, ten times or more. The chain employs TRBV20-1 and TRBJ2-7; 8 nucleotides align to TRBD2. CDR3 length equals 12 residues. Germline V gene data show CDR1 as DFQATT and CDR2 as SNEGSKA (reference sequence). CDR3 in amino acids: CSIGTSVYEQYF. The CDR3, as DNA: TGCAGCATCGGGACTAGTGTTTACGAGCAGTACTTC.

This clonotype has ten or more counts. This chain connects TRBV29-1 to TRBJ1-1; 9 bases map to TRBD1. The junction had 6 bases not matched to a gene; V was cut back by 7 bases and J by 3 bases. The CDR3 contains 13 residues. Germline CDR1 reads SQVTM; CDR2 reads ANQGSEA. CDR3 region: CSANRGRDTEAFF. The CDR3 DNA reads TGCAGCGCAAACAGGGGGCGGGACACTGAAGCTTTCTTT. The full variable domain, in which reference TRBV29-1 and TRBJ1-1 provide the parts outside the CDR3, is SAVISQKPSRDICQRGTSLTIQCQVDSQVTMMFWYRQQPGQSLTLIATANQGSEATYESGFVIDKFPISRPNLTFSTLTVSNMSPEDSSIYLCSANRGRDTEAFFGQGTRLTVV.

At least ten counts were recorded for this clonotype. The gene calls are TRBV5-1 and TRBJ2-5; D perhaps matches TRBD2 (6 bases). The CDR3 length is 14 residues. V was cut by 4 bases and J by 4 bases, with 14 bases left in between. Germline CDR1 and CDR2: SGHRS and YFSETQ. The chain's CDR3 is CASSKEGRRETQYF. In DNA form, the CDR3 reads TGCGCCAGCAGCAAGGAGGGGCGGCGAGAGACCCAGTACTTC.

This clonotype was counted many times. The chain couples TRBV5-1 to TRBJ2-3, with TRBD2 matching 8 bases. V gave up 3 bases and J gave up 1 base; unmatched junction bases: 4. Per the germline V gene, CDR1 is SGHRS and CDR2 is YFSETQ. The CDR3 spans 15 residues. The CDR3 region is CASSWIAGRTDTQYF. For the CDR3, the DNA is TGCGCCAGCAGCTGGATAGCGGGACGCACAGATACGCAGTATTTT.

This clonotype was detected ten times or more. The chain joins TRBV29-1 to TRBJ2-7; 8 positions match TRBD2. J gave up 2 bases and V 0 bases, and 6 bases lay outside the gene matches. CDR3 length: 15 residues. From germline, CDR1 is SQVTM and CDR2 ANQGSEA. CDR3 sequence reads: CSVEDLAGLAYEQYF. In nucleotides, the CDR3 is TGCAGCGTTGAAGACTTAGCGGGATTGGCCTACGAGCAGTACTTC.

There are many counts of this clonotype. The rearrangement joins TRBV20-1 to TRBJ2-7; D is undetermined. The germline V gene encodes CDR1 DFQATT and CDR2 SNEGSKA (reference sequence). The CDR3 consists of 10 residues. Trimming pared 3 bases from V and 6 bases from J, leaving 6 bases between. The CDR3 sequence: CSARTFEQYF. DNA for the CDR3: TGCAGTGCTAGGACCTTCGAGCAGTACTTC.

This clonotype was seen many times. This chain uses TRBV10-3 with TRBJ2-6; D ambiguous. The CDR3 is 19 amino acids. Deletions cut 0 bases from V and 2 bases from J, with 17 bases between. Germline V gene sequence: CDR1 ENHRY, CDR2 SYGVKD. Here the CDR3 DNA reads TGTGCCATCAGTGAGTCTAGGGCAGTTAGGTCCCCTGGGGCCAACGTCCTGACTTTC. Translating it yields CAISESRAVRSPGANVLTF.

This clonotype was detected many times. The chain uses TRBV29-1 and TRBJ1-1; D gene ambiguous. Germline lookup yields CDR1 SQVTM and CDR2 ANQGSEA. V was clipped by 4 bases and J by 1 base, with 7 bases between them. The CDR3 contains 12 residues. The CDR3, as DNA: TGCAGCGTTGTTTCAGGGAACACTGAAGCTTTCTTT. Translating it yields CSVVSGNTEAFF.

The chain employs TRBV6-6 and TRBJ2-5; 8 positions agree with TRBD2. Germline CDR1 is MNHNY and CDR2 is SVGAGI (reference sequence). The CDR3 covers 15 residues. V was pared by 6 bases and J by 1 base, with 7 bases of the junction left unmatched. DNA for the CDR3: TGTGCCAGCAGCACGGGGGGGGTTGGCCAAGAGACCCAGTACTTC. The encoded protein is CASSTGGVGQETQYF.

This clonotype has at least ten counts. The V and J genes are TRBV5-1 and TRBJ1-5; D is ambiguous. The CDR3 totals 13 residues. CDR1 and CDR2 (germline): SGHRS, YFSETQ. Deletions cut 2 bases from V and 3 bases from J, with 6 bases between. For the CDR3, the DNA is TGCGCCAGCAGCTTAAATGACAATCAGCCCCAGCATTTT. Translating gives CASSLNDNQPQHF.

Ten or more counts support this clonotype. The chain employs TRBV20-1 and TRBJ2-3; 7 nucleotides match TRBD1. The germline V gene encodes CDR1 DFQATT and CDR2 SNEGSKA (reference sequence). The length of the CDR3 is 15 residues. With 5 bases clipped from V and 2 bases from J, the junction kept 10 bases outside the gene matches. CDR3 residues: CSAQPTGQDTDTQYF. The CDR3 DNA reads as TGCAGTGCTCAACCCACCGGACAGGACACAGATACGCAGTATTTT.

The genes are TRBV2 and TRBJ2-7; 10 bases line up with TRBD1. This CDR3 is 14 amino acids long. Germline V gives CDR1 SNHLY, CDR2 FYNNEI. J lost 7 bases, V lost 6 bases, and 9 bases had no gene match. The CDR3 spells CASRETGGAGEQYF. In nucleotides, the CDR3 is TGTGCCAGCAGAGAGACAGGGGGCGCGGGGGAGCAGTACTTC.

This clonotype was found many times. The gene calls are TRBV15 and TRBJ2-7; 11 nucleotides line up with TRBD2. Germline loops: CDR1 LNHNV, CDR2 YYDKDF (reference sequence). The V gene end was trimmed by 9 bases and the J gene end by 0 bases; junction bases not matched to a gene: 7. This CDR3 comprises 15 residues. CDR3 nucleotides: TGTGCCACGGGCACTACTAGCGGGAGCTCCTACGAGCAGTACTTC. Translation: CATGTTSGSSYEQYF.

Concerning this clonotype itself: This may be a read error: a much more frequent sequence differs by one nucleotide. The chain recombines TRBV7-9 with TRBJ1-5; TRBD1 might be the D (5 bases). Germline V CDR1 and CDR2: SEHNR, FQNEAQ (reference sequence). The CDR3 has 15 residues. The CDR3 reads CASSLEGTLNQTQHF. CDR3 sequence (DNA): TGTGCCAGCAGCTTAGAGGGGACCCTAAATCAGACCCAGCATTTT.

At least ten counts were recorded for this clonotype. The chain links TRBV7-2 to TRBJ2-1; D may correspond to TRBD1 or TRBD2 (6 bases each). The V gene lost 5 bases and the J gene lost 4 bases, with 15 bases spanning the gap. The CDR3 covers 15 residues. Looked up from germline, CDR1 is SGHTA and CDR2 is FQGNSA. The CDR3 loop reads CASSHGGQYYNEQFF. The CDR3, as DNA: TGTGCCAGCAGCCACGGGGGACAATATTACAATGAGCAGTTCTTC.

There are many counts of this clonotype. DNA for the CDR3: TGCGCCAGCAGCCTCACGGGACAGGGACTCTACGAGCAGTACTTC. Translating gives CASSLTGQGLYEQYF. This sequence joins TRBV5-1 and TRBJ2-7; the match to TRBD1 covers 9 bases. CDR1 and CDR2 from the germline V gene are SGHRS and YFSETQ. This CDR3 comprises 15 residues. Trimming cost V 4 bases and J 3 bases; bases outside gene matches: 8.

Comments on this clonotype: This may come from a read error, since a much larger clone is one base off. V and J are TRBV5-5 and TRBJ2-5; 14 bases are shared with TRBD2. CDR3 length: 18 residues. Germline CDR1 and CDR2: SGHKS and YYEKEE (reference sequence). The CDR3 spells CAGSSTGLAGGLVETQYF. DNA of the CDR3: TGTGCCGGCAGCTCCACCGGACTAGCGGGAGGATTGGTAGAGACCCAGTACTTC. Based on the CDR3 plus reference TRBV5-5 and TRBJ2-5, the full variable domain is DAGVTQSPTHLIKTRGQQVTLRCSPISGHKSVSWYQQVLGQGPQFIFQYYEKEERGRGNFPDRFSARQFPNYSSELNVNALLLGDSALYLCAGSSTGLAGGLVETQYFGPGTRLLVL.

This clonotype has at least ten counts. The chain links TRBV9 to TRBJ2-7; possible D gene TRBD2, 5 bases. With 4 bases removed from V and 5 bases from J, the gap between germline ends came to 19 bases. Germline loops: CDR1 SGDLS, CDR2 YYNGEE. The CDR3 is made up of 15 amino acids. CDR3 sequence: CASSSPRGLRHEQYF. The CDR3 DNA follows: TGTGCCAGCAGCTCGCCACGGGGTCTGCGGCACGAGCAGTACTTC.